What follows are 2 T cell receptor beta chains derived from one specimen sequenced in a study of shared clonotypes between healthy human individuals. TCRdb keeps only in-frame clones here, not all; method: immunoSEQ multiplex PCR. Of some 1.5 million clones detected, approximately 96% appear once; the ten largest clones hold over 1%. Sample: naive CD4+ T cells sorted from blood. Specified subset: CD45RA+ positively selected. The receptors originated from a man aged 30-40 years in good health.

This chain uses TRBV27 with TRBJ2-2; D is unresolved. V lost 5 bases and J lost 7, with 11 bases in between. The CDR3 extends over 13 amino acids. Germline V gene data show CDR1 as MNHEY and CDR2 as SMNVEV (reference sequence). The CDR3 DNA is TGTGCCAGCAGTCCATCCCAAAACGGGGAGCTGTTTTTT. It codes for CASSPSQNGELFF.

This clone was picked up one time. V usage is TRBV11-3 and J usage is TRBJ2-7; D might be TRBD1 (6 bases). This CDR3 is built from 12 residues. CDR1 SGHNT and CDR2 YENEEA come from the germline V gene. The V and J ends lost 1 base and 6 bases respectively, with 7 bases between them. The CDR3 nucleotides are TGTGCCAGCAGCTTAGGAGGGGGCGAGCAGTACTTC. Encoded protein: CASSLGGGEQYF.